This TCR beta chain stems from a study of blood T cell repertoires in COVID-19. Study overall: Samples came from the United States, Italy and Spain, spanning acute and convalescent COVID-19. Nucleic acid was either cDNA or gDNA, and it came from T cells, B-cell-depleted T cells, or PBMCs.

Per the authors' pipeline: Reference gene primer amplification gave estimated nucleated cell counts. The table came from immunoSEQ multiplex PCR; TCRdb's copy has only in-frame clones and leaves some out. The DNA was the basis for D and trimming; V, J and clone size are from that table. The sample lists approximately 72,000 clones, around 90% seen once, with approximately 30% in the top ten. Trimming cost V 5 bases and J 8 bases; bases outside gene matches: 5. The length of the CDR3 is 12 residues. In germline, CDR1 is ENHRY, CDR2 SYGVKD. The clonotype comes from a man aged 45-60 years with acute or convalescent COVID-19. This rearrangement joins TRBV10-3 to TRBJ1-2, with 7 bases lining up with TRBD1. Specimen: peripheral blood. The CDR3 region has the DNA TGTGCCATCAGTCGACAGGGCGGCGGCTACACCTTC. Residues: CAISRQGGGYTF.